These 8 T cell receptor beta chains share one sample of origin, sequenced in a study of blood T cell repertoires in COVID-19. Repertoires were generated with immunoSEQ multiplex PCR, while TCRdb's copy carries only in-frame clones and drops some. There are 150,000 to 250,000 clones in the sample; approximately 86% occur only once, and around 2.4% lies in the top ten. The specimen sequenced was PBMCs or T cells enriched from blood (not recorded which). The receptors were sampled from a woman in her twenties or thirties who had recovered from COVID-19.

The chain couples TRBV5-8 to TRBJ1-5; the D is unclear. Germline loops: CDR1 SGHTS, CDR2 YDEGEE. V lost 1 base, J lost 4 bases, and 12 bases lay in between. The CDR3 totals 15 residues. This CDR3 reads CASSLIDRVNQPQHF. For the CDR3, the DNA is TGTGCCAGCAGCTTGATCGACCGGGTGAATCAGCCCCAGCATTTT. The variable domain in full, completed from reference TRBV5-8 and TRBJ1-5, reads EAGVTQSPTHLIKTRGQQATLRCSPISGHTSVYWYQQALGLGLQFLLWYDEGEERNRGNFPPRFSGRQFPNYSSELNVNALELEDSALYLCASSLIDRVNQPQHFGDGTRLSIL.

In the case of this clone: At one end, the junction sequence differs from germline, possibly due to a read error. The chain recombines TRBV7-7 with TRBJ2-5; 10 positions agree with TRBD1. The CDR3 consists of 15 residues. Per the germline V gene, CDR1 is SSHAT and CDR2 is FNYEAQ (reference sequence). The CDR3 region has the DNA TGTGCTAGCAGCCCGGGACAGGGGCGGGGTGAGACCCAGTACTTC. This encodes CASSPGQGRGETQYF.

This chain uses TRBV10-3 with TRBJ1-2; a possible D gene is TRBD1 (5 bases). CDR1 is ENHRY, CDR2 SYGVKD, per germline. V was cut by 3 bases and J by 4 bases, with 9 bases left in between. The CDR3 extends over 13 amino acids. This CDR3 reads CAISERGSYGYTF. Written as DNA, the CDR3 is TGTGCCATCAGTGAAAGGGGTAGCTATGGCTACACCTTC.

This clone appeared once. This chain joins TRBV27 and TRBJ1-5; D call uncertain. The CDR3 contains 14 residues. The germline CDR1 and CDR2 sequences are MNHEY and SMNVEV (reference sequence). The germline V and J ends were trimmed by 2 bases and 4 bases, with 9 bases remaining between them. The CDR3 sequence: CASSLLYGNQPQHF. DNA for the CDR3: TGTGCCAGCAGTTTACTCTACGGGAATCAGCCCCAGCATTTT.

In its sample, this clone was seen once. CDR3 in amino acids: CASSQDPLGGEQYF. The CDR3 DNA sequence: TGCGCCAGCAGCCAAGACCCACTCGGGGGCGAGCAGTACTTC. The V call is TRBV4-3, the J call TRBJ2-7; D possibly corresponds to TRBD2 (6 bases). Looked up from germline, CDR1 is LGHNA and CDR2 is YSLEER. The CDR3 spans 14 residues. V lost 0 bases, J lost 6 bases, and 12 bases lay in between.

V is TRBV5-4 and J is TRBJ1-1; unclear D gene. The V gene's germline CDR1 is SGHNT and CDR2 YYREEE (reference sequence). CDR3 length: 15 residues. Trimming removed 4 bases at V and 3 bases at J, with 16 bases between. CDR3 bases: TGTGCCAGCAGCACCGGCGGCTTTGTGGACACTGAAGCTTTCTTT. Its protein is CASSTGGFVDTEAFF.

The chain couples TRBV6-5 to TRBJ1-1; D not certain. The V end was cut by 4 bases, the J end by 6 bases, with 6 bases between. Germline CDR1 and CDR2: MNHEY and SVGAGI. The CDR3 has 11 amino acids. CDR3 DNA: TGTGCCAGCAGTTCGCCGGCTGAAGCTTTCTTT. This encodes CASSSPAEAFF.

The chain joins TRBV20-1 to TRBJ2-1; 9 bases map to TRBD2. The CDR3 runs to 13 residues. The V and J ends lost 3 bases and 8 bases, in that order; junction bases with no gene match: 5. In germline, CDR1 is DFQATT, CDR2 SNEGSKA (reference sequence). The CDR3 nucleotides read TGCAGTGCTAGTAGCGGGAGTGTCTATGAGCAGTTCTTC. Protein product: CSASSGSVYEQFF.